This is a list of T cell receptor beta chains from one sample in a study of shared clonotypes between healthy human individuals. Profiling relied on immunoSEQ multiplex PCR, and the TCRdb table lists in-frame clones only, not all of them. The sample has 550,000 to 850,000 clones, about 74% seen once. The sample taken for sequencing was memory CD4+ T cells sorted from blood. The receptor source for this set is a woman in her twenties or thirties in good health. CDR3s include the opening cysteine and the closing phenylalanine or tryptophan. Fields, in order: clone size, J gene, V gene, D gene, CDR3 protein, CDR3 DNA. A D gene is named only where the DNA matches it firmly. The size of a clone is reported for some rows only, either as once, few or many, or as a class for expanded clones.

abundance: NA; j_gene: TRBJ2-7; v_gene: TRBV30; d_gene: NA; CDR3aa: CAWRNGPIQYF; CDR3nt: TGTGCCTGGAGAAACGGACCGATCCAGTACTTC
abundance: NA; j_gene: TRBJ1-3; v_gene: TRBV28; d_gene: NA; CDR3aa: CASSLLDRNGNTIYF; CDR3nt: TGTGCCAGCAGTTTACTCGATCGAAACGGAAACACCATATATTTT
abundance: NA; j_gene: TRBJ2-3; v_gene: TRBV7-2; d_gene: NA; CDR3aa: CASSFIAISSTDTQYF; CDR3nt: TGTGCCAGCAGCTTTATTGCGATATCTAGCACAGATACGCAGTATTTT
abundance: NA; j_gene: TRBJ1-2; v_gene: TRBV9; d_gene: NA; CDR3aa: CASSVGVESSGYTF; CDR3nt: TGTGCCAGCAGCGTAGGGGTCGAATCCTCTGGCTACACCTTC
abundance: many; j_gene: TRBJ1-5; v_gene: TRBV29-1; d_gene: TRBD1; CDR3aa: CSVQGAPGQPQHF; CDR3nt: TGCAGCGTCCAGGGGGCCCCGGGTCAGCCCCAGCATTTT
abundance: many; j_gene: TRBJ1-5; v_gene: TRBV28; d_gene: NA; CDR3aa: CASSTGTPNSQPQHF; CDR3nt: TGTGCCAGCAGCACCGGGACACCGAATAGTCAGCCCCAGCATTTT
abundance: NA; j_gene: TRBJ2-1; v_gene: TRBV7-3; d_gene: TRBD2; CDR3aa: CASSLGEGRIGNEQFF; CDR3nt: TGTGCCAGCAGCTTAGGGGAGGGCCGTATTGGCAATGAGCAGTTCTTC
abundance: NA; j_gene: TRBJ1-1; v_gene: TRBV10-1; d_gene: NA; CDR3aa: CASSSHGNTEAFF; CDR3nt: TGCGCCAGCAGCTCTCATGGGAACACTGAAGCTTTCTTT
abundance: few; j_gene: TRBJ1-2; v_gene: TRBV28; d_gene: NA; CDR3aa: CASSPLNYGYTF; CDR3nt: TGTGCCAGCAGCCCCCTAAACTATGGCTACACCTTC
abundance: NA; j_gene: TRBJ1-5; v_gene: TRBV6-5; d_gene: NA; CDR3aa: CASSYSGTPRWHF; CDR3nt: TGTGCCAGCAGTTACTCTGGGACCCCGCGGTGGCATTTT
abundance: NA; j_gene: TRBJ1-1; v_gene: TRBV10-1; d_gene: TRBD1; CDR3aa: CASSPGQGLEAFF; CDR3nt: TGCGCCAGCAGCCCCGGACAGGGGTTAGAAGCTTTCTTT
abundance: NA; j_gene: TRBJ2-1; v_gene: TRBV5-1; d_gene: NA; CDR3aa: CASSKDSLGYNEQFF; CDR3nt: TGCGCCAGCAGCAAGGACTCCCTCGGGTACAATGAGCAGTTCTTC
abundance: NA; j_gene: TRBJ2-5; v_gene: TRBV10-3; d_gene: NA; CDR3aa: CAISLRGSETQYF; CDR3nt: TGTGCCATCAGTTTACGAGGGTCAGAGACCCAGTACTTC
abundance: NA; j_gene: TRBJ2-7; v_gene: TRBV5-1; d_gene: NA; CDR3aa: CASSSAGSSYEQYF; CDR3nt: TGCGCCAGCAGCTCTGCGGGAAGTTCGTACGAGCAGTACTTC
abundance: NA; j_gene: TRBJ1-5; v_gene: TRBV9; d_gene: NA; CDR3aa: CASSAGTSFDQPQHF; CDR3nt: TGTGCCAGCAGCGCGGGGACGTCGTTTGATCAGCCCCAGCATTTT
abundance: NA; j_gene: TRBJ1-1; v_gene: TRBV19; d_gene: TRBD1; CDR3aa: CASPPDRDMNTEAFF; CDR3nt: TGTGCCAGCCCCCCGGACAGGGATATGAACACTGAAGCTTTCTTT
abundance: NA; j_gene: TRBJ1-1; v_gene: TRBV28; d_gene: TRBD1; CDR3aa: CASSSPGQGNTEAFF; CDR3nt: TGTGCCAGCAGTTCCCCCGGACAGGGGAACACTGAAGCTTTCTTT